These 25 T cell receptor beta chains were all obtained from the same sample, sequenced in a study of blood T cell repertoires in COVID-19. The data were produced by immunoSEQ multiplex PCR, yet TCRdb's version contains in-frame clones alone and is incomplete. This table holds approximately 100,000 clones, approximately 80% found once. Sample: peripheral blood. Receptors originate from a man between 60 and 70 years old with acute or convalescent COVID-19.

This clone was recorded only once. This chain connects TRBV28 to TRBJ2-2, with 8 bases lining up with TRBD2. Germline values: CDR1 MDHEN, CDR2 SYDVKM. After removal of 2 bases from V and 0 bases from J, the junction contained 2 bases not matched to a gene. CDR3 length: 16 amino acids. This CDR3 reads CASSLPGRANTGELFF. The CDR3 DNA reads TGTGCCAGCAGTTTACCCGGGAGGGCGAACACCGGGGAGCTGTTTTTT. The complete variable domain, with remaining parts taken from reference TRBV28 and TRBJ2-2, reads DVKVTQSSRYLVKRTGEKVFLECVQDMDHENMFWYRQDPGLGLRLIYFSYDVKMKEKGDIPEGYSVSREKKERFSLILESASTNQTSMYLCASSLPGRANTGELFFGEGSRLTVL.

This clone was counted only a few times. V is TRBV9 and J is TRBJ2-1; TRBD1 matches at 8 bases. V lost 0 bases and J lost 8; bases outside the gene matches: 10. The CDR3 length is 16 residues. CDR1 and CDR2 (germline): SGDLS, YYNGEE. CDR3 bases: TGTGCCAGCAGCGTAGGAGGCCAGGGGGCGTTGCATGAGCAGTTCTTC. Amino acid sequence: CASSVGGQGALHEQFF.

The gene calls are TRBV5-1 and TRBJ1-2; unclear D gene. CDR3 length equals 12 residues. CDR1 is SGHRS, CDR2 YFSETQ, per germline. The V and J ends lost 4 bases and 5 bases respectively, with 9 bases between them. CDR3 loop: CASSLEAYGYTF. The CDR3 nucleotides read TGCGCCAGCAGCCTTGAGGCGTATGGCTACACCTTC.

The chain combines TRBV30 with TRBJ1-3, with D maybe TRBD1 (6 bases). There are 16 residues in the CDR3. Trimming cost V 3 bases and J 4 bases, with 19 bases left between them. Germline assignment: CDR1 GTSNPN and CDR2 SVGIG (reference sequence). The CDR3 nucleotides read TGTGCCTGGAGCCGGACAGCCTATCGAACGGGAAACACCATATATTTT. Its protein is CAWSRTAYRTGNTIYF.

The chain recombines TRBV6-4 with TRBJ1-1; D remains ambiguous. CDR1 MRHNA and CDR2 SNTAGT come from the germline V gene. The CDR3 runs 12 residues. The V end was cut by 2 bases, the J end by 6 bases, with 7 bases between. CDR3 protein: CASSDVRPEAFF. The CDR3 nucleotides read TGTGCCAGCAGTGACGTCAGGCCTGAAGCTTTCTTT.

This clone occurred once. CDR3 amino acids: CASSRLSGRYNEQFF. The CDR3 DNA sequence: TGTGCCAGCTCAAGACTTAGCGGGAGGTACAATGAGCAGTTCTTC. The chain couples TRBV18 to TRBJ2-1, with 10 bases fitting TRBD2. CDR1 is KGHSH, CDR2 LQKENI, per germline. V lost 5 bases and J lost 4; bases outside the gene matches: 5. The CDR3 extends over 15 amino acids.

The rearrangement joins TRBV7-9 to TRBJ2-2; a weak D match, TRBD1 (5 bases). This CDR3 spans 17 amino acids. Germline V lookup: CDR1 SEHNR, CDR2 FQNEAQ (reference sequence). V shed 1 base and J shed 4 bases, with 16 bases lying between them. CDR3 sequence: CASSLGLSQDITGELFF. CDR3 coding DNA: TGTGCCAGCAGCTTAGGCTTATCCCAGGACATCACCGGGGAGCTGTTTTTT. The full variable domain, in which reference TRBV7-9 and TRBJ2-2 provide the parts outside the CDR3, is DTGVSQNPRHKITKRGQNVTFRCDPISEHNRLYWYRQTLGQGPEFLTYFQNEAQLEKSRLLSDRFSAERPKGSFSTLEIQRTEQGDSAMYLCASSLGLSQDITGELFFGEGSRLTVL.

The V call is TRBV15, the J call TRBJ1-5; TRBD1 is a possible D gene (6 bases). From germline, CDR1 is LNHNV and CDR2 YYDKDF (reference sequence). V lost 3 bases and J lost 9, with 15 bases in between. The CDR3 consists of 14 residues. CDR3 region: CATSSEDSDWPQHF. The CDR3 DNA is TGTGCCACCAGCAGCGAGGACAGTGACTGGCCCCAGCATTTT.

The CDR3 reads CASSTGTGFNEQYF. The CDR3 bases are TGCGCCAGCAGCACCGGGACAGGGTTCAACGAGCAGTACTTC. The V call is TRBV5-1, the J call TRBJ2-7; 9 bases fit TRBD1. The germline V gene has CDR1 SGHRS and CDR2 YFSETQ. The J segment lost 5 bases and the V segment lost 4 bases, leaving 7 bases of the junction unmatched. The CDR3 sequence is 14 residues long.

This sequence joins TRBV29-1 and TRBJ1-1; tentatively, D is TRBD1 (5 bases). This CDR3 is built from 13 residues. The ends were cut back, 2 bases at V and 0 bases at J, with 7 bases in the middle. Germline loops: CDR1 SQVTM, CDR2 ANQGSEA. The CDR3 reads CSVEKGLNTEAFF. As DNA, the CDR3 is TGCAGCGTTGAAAAGGGGTTGAACACTGAAGCTTTCTTT. The complete variable domain, with remaining parts taken from reference TRBV29-1 and TRBJ1-1, reads SAVISQKPSRDICQRGTSLTIQCQVDSQVTMMFWYRQQPGQSLTLIATANQGSEATYESGFVIDKFPISRPNLTFSTLTVSNMSPEDSSIYLCSVEKGLNTEAFFGQGTRLTVV.

The chain combines TRBV29-1 with TRBJ2-2; D not certain. The V end was cut by 7 bases, the J end by 0 bases, with 12 bases between. The CDR3 is 14 residues long. Germline V gene lookup returns CDR1 SQVTM and CDR2 ANQGSEA. CDR3 nucleotides: TGCAGCGCGGCGGTCGATGCGAACACCGGGGAGCTGTTTTTT. Translated: CSAAVDANTGELFF.

This chain joins TRBV20-1 and TRBJ1-5; 9 nucleotides line up with TRBD1. CDR1 and CDR2 from the germline V gene are DFQATT and SNEGSKA (reference sequence). After removal of 3 bases from V and 7 bases from J, the junction contained 10 bases not matched to a gene. CDR3 length: 15 amino acids. CDR3 amino acids: CSASVWTGAPQPQHF. CDR3 coding DNA: TGCAGTGCTAGTGTCTGGACAGGGGCTCCCCAGCCCCAGCATTTT.

CDR3 region: CASSPEVLDTQYF. CDR3 sequence (DNA): TGCGCCAGCAGCCCCGAGGTTTTGGATACGCAGTATTTT. The genes are TRBV4-3 and TRBJ2-3; D is ambiguous. The V end was cut by 4 bases, the J end by 6 bases, with 11 bases between. This CDR3 is 13 amino acids long. Germline CDR1 and CDR2: LGHNA and YSLEER.

V usage is TRBV7-9 and J usage is TRBJ1-1; D remains ambiguous. Germline CDR1 and CDR2: SEHNR and FQNEAQ (reference sequence). The CDR3 spans 12 residues. V lost 7 bases and J 5 bases, leaving 11 bases between the germline ends. The CDR3 region has the DNA TGTGCCAGCACCCTCACCAGTACTGAAGCTTTCTTT. It translates to CASTLTSTEAFF.

The V gene is TRBV5-1, the J gene TRBJ2-7; 7 bases align to TRBD2. Per germline, CDR1 SGHRS and CDR2 YFSETQ. J was trimmed by 2 bases and V by 4 bases; bases with no gene match: 9. The CDR3 loop spans 15 amino acids. The DNA for the CDR3 is TGCGCCAGCAGCATGGCAACTAGCGAGACCTACGAGCAGTACTTC. This translates into CASSMATSETYEQYF.

The chain has TRBV29-1 and TRBJ1-6; D is unresolved. CDR1 is SQVTM and CDR2 is ANQGSEA in the germline V gene. The CDR3 has 14 residues. V was trimmed by 6 bases and J by 7 bases, leaving 16 bases between them. As DNA, the CDR3 is TGCAGCGTCAAGGACCGACGGGAGAATTCACCCCTCCACTTT. This codes for CSVKDRRENSPLHF.

The genes are TRBV19 and TRBJ1-1; 11 bases map to TRBD1. Per germline, CDR1 LNHDA and CDR2 SQIVND (reference sequence). V lost 2 bases, J lost 4 bases, and 12 bases stayed unmatched. The CDR3 has 18 amino acids. In nucleotides, the CDR3 is TGTGCCAGTAGTATACCGACCTTGGTGGACAGGGGGCCCACTGAAGCTTTCTTT. This sequence encodes CASSIPTLVDRGPTEAFF.

The rearrangement links TRBV5-5 to TRBJ2-7; TRBD1 matches at 7 bases. The CDR3 loop spans 13 amino acids. Germline CDR1 is SGHKS and CDR2 is YYEKEE (reference sequence). J was trimmed by 4 bases and V by 4 bases; bases with no gene match: 5. CDR3 DNA: TGTGCCAGCAGCCCCTCGACAGGGTACGAGCAGTACTTC. It is translated as CASSPSTGYEQYF.

CDR3 residues: CASSLDRRNEKLFF. CDR3 in DNA: TGCGCCAGCAGTCTGGACAGGAGAAATGAAAAACTGTTTTTT. V gene TRBV4-3 combines with J gene TRBJ1-4, with TRBD1 matching over 7 bases. The trim removed 6 bases at V and 5 bases at J, leaving 6 bases unmatched. The CDR3 extends over 14 amino acids. Germline CDR1 is LGHNA and CDR2 is YSLEER.

This chain uses TRBV2 with TRBJ1-2; 7 bases agree with TRBD1. The germline CDR1 and CDR2 sequences are SNHLY and FYNNEI. There are 15 residues in the CDR3. The V gene end was trimmed by 1 base and the J gene end by 8 bases; junction bases not matched to a gene: 10. The CDR3 bases are TGTGCCAGCAGTGAAGAGTGGCGCAGGGGGAGCGGCTACACCTTC. Translated: CASSEEWRRGSGYTF. Filled out from reference TRBV2 and TRBJ1-2, the complete variable domain reads EPEVTQTPSHQVTQMGQEVILRCVPISNHLYFYWYRQILGQKVEFLVSFYNNEISEKSEIFDDQFSVERPDGSNFTLKIRSTKLEDSAMYFCASSEEWRRGSGYTFGSGTRLTVV.

The genes are TRBV18 and TRBJ1-2; 7 bases agree with TRBD1. In germline, CDR1 is KGHSH, CDR2 LQKENI. CDR3 length: 16 residues. Trimming took 3 bases from V and 4 from J; bases not matched to a gene: 11. Here the CDR3 reads CASSPMGTGARYGYTF. In DNA, the CDR3 is TGTGCCAGCTCACCTATGGGAACAGGGGCTCGCTATGGCTACACCTTC.

This clone was observed a few times. CDR3 amino acids: CASSPNRNYYGYTF. DNA for the CDR3: TGTGCCAGCAGCCCTAACAGGAACTACTATGGCTACACCTTC. The chain combines TRBV27 with TRBJ1-2; D might be TRBD1 (5 bases). The CDR3 spans 14 residues. Trimming shortened V by 6 bases and J by 3 bases, and 14 bases separated the two germline ends. Germline V gene data show CDR1 as MNHEY and CDR2 as SMNVEV (reference sequence).

The chain couples TRBV5-6 to TRBJ2-2, with TRBD2 identical over 11 bases. The CDR3 sequence is 19 residues long. J was trimmed by 4 bases and V by 4 bases; bases with no gene match: 15. Germline V gene data show CDR1 as SGHDT and CDR2 as YYEEEE. CDR3 coding DNA: TGTGCCAGCAGCACGACATGGCTAGCGGGGGGCCAGGTCACCGGGGAGCTGTTTTTT. Its protein is CASSTTWLAGGQVTGELFF. The full variable domain, in which reference TRBV5-6 and TRBJ2-2 provide the parts outside the CDR3, is DAGVTQSPTHLIKTRGQQVTLRCSPKSGHDTVSWYQQALGQGPQFIFQYYEEEERQRGNFPDRFSGHQFPNYSSELNVNALLLGDSALYLCASSTTWLAGGQVTGELFFGEGSRLTVL.

The chain has TRBV18 and TRBJ2-7; TRBD2 might be the D (5 bases). CDR1 is KGHSH and CDR2 is LQKENI in the germline V gene. The CDR3 is 13 residues long. Trimming removed 4 bases at V and 3 bases at J, with 10 bases between. CDR3 sequence reads: CASSQDLVYEQYF. CDR3 nucleotide sequence: TGTGCCAGCTCACAGGACTTGGTCTACGAGCAGTACTTC. The full variable domain, with the rest looked up from reference TRBV18 and TRBJ2-7, is NAGVMQNPRHLVRRRGQEARLRCSPMKGHSHVYWYRQLPEEGLKFMVYLQKENIIDESGMPKERFSAEFPKEGPSILRIQQVVRGDSAAYFCASSQDLVYEQYFGPGTRLTVT.

The chain has TRBV5-1 and TRBJ2-2; D might be TRBD1 (5 bases). The CDR3 has 16 amino acids. In germline, CDR1 is SGHRS, CDR2 YFSETQ. The V end was cut by 1 base, the J end by 1 base, with 11 bases between. CDR3 in amino acids: CASSLLAQGNTGELFF. CDR3 nucleotide sequence: TGCGCCAGCAGCTTGTTGGCTCAGGGGAACACCGGGGAGCTGTTTTTT.